These T cell receptor beta chains were read from a single sample in a study of T cell changes during pregnancy in multiple sclerosis. Assay: immunoSEQ multiplex PCR; the TCRdb copy retains only in-frame clones and omits some. In the table there are 25,000 to 35,000 clones, about 88% of which are singletons. The material sequenced was CD8+ T cells from peripheral blood mononuclear cells, taken in the second trimester of pregnancy. These receptors were taken from a female donor with multiple sclerosis, enrolled in a pregnancy study. Both conserved end residues are part of each CDR3. The D gene is left open where the match is weak. Rows give clone size only sometimes, using once, few, many, or a class for an expanded clone.

v_call: TRBV2; clone_size: .; d_call: TRBD2; j_call: TRBJ2-3; cdr3_aa: CASRGERLAIDTQYF; cdr3_nt: TGTGCCAGCAGGGGGGAGAGACTAGCTATAGATACGCAGTATTTT
v_call: TRBV25-1; clone_size: .; d_call: .; j_call: TRBJ2-3; cdr3_aa: CASSTLRDTDTQYF; cdr3_nt: TGTGCCAGCAGTACCCTCAGGGACACAGATACGCAGTATTTT
v_call: TRBV14; clone_size: .; d_call: .; j_call: TRBJ2-7; cdr3_aa: CASSQDFSYEQYF; cdr3_nt: TGTGCCAGCAGCCAAGATTTTAGCTACGAGCAGTACTTC
v_call: TRBV9; clone_size: .; d_call: .; j_call: TRBJ2-3; cdr3_aa: CASSAAPGTPEVDTQYF; cdr3_nt: TGTGCCAGCAGCGCAGCGCCCGGGACTCCCGAGGTGGATACGCAGTATTTT
v_call: TRBV7-8; clone_size: .; d_call: TRBD1; j_call: TRBJ2-3; cdr3_aa: CASSLITGGGTDTQYF; cdr3_nt: TGTGCCAGCAGCTTAATTACAGGGGGTGGCACAGATACGCAGTATTTT
v_call: TRBV28; clone_size: .; d_call: TRBD1; j_call: TRBJ2-6; cdr3_aa: CASSLRGQIFSGANVLTF; cdr3_nt: TGTGCCAGCAGTTTACGGGGACAGATCTTCTCTGGGGCCAACGTCCTGACTTTC
v_call: TRBV6-5; clone_size: .; d_call: TRBD2; j_call: TRBJ2-2; cdr3_aa: CASSYSGGRGTGELFF; cdr3_nt: TGTGCCAGCAGTTACTCGGGCGGGAGAGGTACCGGGGAGCTGTTTTTT
v_call: TRBV10-3; clone_size: .; d_call: TRBD1; j_call: TRBJ2-7; cdr3_aa: CAISESRYRDRDFYEQYF; cdr3_nt: TGTGCCATCAGTGAGTCGAGGTATAGGGACAGGGATTTTTACGAGCAGTACTTC
v_call: TRBV10-3; clone_size: .; d_call: TRBD1; j_call: TRBJ2-5; cdr3_aa: CAISELVDRGSETQYF; cdr3_nt: TGTGCCATCAGTGAGTTAGTGGACAGGGGATCCGAGACCCAGTACTTC
v_call: TRBV7-9; clone_size: few; d_call: .; j_call: TRBJ1-2; cdr3_aa: CASSLGRWAFGYTF; cdr3_nt: TGTGCCAGCAGCTTAGGACGGTGGGCCTTCGGCTACACCTTC
v_call: TRBV9; clone_size: .; d_call: .; j_call: TRBJ1-2; cdr3_aa: CASSGTSGTRGDYGYTF; cdr3_nt: TGTGCCAGCAGCGGCACATCGGGGACTAGAGGTGACTATGGCTACACCTTC
v_call: TRBV9; clone_size: .; d_call: .; j_call: TRBJ2-5; cdr3_aa: CASSVGGSFGETQYF; cdr3_nt: TGTGCCAGCAGCGTAGGAGGGAGCTTCGGGGAGACCCAGTACTTC
v_call: TRBV4-1; clone_size: .; d_call: TRBD1; j_call: TRBJ1-1; cdr3_aa: CASSHHRGNTEAFF; cdr3_nt: TGCGCCAGCAGCCACCACAGGGGGAACACTGAAGCTTTCTTT
v_call: TRBV2; clone_size: .; d_call: .; j_call: TRBJ1-5; cdr3_aa: CASSEWQGNQPQHF; cdr3_nt: TGTGCCAGCAGTGAGTGGCAGGGGAATCAGCCCCAGCATTTT
v_call: TRBV7-9; clone_size: .; d_call: TRBD2; j_call: TRBJ2-1; cdr3_aa: CASSFRGDNEQFF; cdr3_nt: TGTGCCAGCAGCTTCCGGGGGGACAATGAGCAGTTCTTC
v_call: TRBV29-1; clone_size: .; d_call: .; j_call: TRBJ1-1; cdr3_aa: CSVEGRQGAFF; cdr3_nt: TGCAGCGTTGAAGGGCGGCAGGGAGCTTTCTTT
v_call: TRBV9; clone_size: .; d_call: .; j_call: TRBJ2-2; cdr3_aa: CASSANLAFANTGELFF; cdr3_nt: TGTGCCAGCAGCGCGAACCTAGCATTCGCGAACACCGGGGAGCTGTTTTTT
v_call: TRBV6-1; clone_size: .; d_call: TRBD1; j_call: TRBJ1-1; cdr3_aa: CASSDRGYPEAFF; cdr3_nt: TGTGCCAGCAGTGACAGGGGGTACCCTGAAGCTTTCTTT
v_call: TRBV25-1; clone_size: .; d_call: TRBD2; j_call: TRBJ2-7; cdr3_aa: CASRGSGGYEQYF; cdr3_nt: TGTGCCAGCAGGGGATCGGGGGGCTACGAGCAGTACTTC
v_call: TRBV7-9; clone_size: .; d_call: .; j_call: TRBJ2-7; cdr3_aa: CASSGDRGASSYEQYF; cdr3_nt: TGTGCCAGCAGCGGCGACAGAGGTGCAAGCTCCTACGAGCAGTACTTC
v_call: TRBV6-5; clone_size: .; d_call: .; j_call: TRBJ2-7; cdr3_aa: CASSYSRNGPEQYF; cdr3_nt: TGTGCCAGCAGTTACTCGAGGAACGGTCCCGAGCAGTACTTC
v_call: TRBV10-3; clone_size: .; d_call: .; j_call: TRBJ2-7; cdr3_aa: CAISDRPTNYEQYF; cdr3_nt: TGTGCCATCAGTGATAGGCCGACAAATTACGAGCAGTACTTC
v_call: TRBV5-8; clone_size: .; d_call: .; j_call: TRBJ1-1; cdr3_aa: CASSSSGTTEAFF; cdr3_nt: TGTGCCAGCAGTTCCTCAGGCACCACTGAAGCTTTCTTT
v_call: TRBV9; clone_size: .; d_call: .; j_call: TRBJ1-2; cdr3_aa: CASSGCGYTF; cdr3_nt: TGTGCCAGCTCGGGATGTGGCTACACCTTC
v_call: TRBV9; clone_size: .; d_call: TRBD2; j_call: TRBJ2-3; cdr3_aa: CATGSGGAGDTQYF; cdr3_nt: TGTGCCACCGGTAGCGGGGGGGCCGGAGATACGCAGTATTTT
v_call: TRBV9; clone_size: .; d_call: .; j_call: TRBJ2-7; cdr3_aa: CASSVGTTATYEQYF; cdr3_nt: TGTGCCAGCAGCGTAGGTACTACCGCCACCTACGAGCAGTACTTC
v_call: TRBV7-9; clone_size: .; d_call: .; j_call: TRBJ1-1; cdr3_aa: CATHRGGTEAFF; cdr3_nt: TGTGCCACCCATCGCGGGGGCACTGAAGCTTTCTTT
v_call: TRBV9; clone_size: once; d_call: .; j_call: TRBJ2-1; cdr3_aa: CASSVVSDSYNEQFF; cdr3_nt: TGTGCCAGCAGCGTAGTTTCGGACAGCTACAATGAGCAGTTCTTC
v_call: TRBV7-9; clone_size: .; d_call: TRBD1; j_call: TRBJ1-3; cdr3_aa: CASSSLQGASGNTIYF; cdr3_nt: TGTGCCAGCAGCTCATTACAGGGGGCGTCTGGAAACACCATATATTTT
v_call: TRBV6-1; clone_size: .; d_call: .; j_call: TRBJ1-5; cdr3_aa: CASSEAVLKGGQPQHF; cdr3_nt: TGTGCCAGCAGTGAAGCGGTGCTGAAGGGCGGGCAGCCCCAGCATTTT
v_call: TRBV9; clone_size: once; d_call: TRBD2; j_call: TRBJ2-3; cdr3_aa: CASSVATGGPVDTQYF; cdr3_nt: TGTGCCAGCAGCGTAGCTACGGGAGGGCCGGTAGATACGCAGTATTTT
v_call: TRBV2; clone_size: .; d_call: TRBD1; j_call: TRBJ1-1; cdr3_aa: CASSDDVGDREAFF; cdr3_nt: TGTGCCAGCAGTGATGATGTGGGGGACAGGGAAGCTTTCTTT
v_call: TRBV7-6; clone_size: .; d_call: .; j_call: TRBJ2-7; cdr3_aa: CASSSAGTFYEQYF; cdr3_nt: TGTGCCAGCAGCTCGGCGGGCACATTCTACGAGCAGTACTTC
v_call: TRBV9; clone_size: .; d_call: .; j_call: TRBJ2-7; cdr3_aa: CASSPWTGSYEQYF; cdr3_nt: TGTGCCAGCAGCCCTTGGACTGGTTCCTACGAGCAGTACTTC
v_call: TRBV9; clone_size: .; d_call: TRBD1; j_call: TRBJ2-1; cdr3_aa: CASSVAGDRVNEQFF; cdr3_nt: TGTGCCAGCAGCGTAGCTGGGGACAGGGTCAATGAGCAGTTCTTC
v_call: TRBV27; clone_size: few; d_call: TRBD1; j_call: TRBJ1-5; cdr3_aa: CASRTGGGNQPQHF; cdr3_nt: TGTGCCAGCAGGACAGGGGGAGGCAATCAGCCCCAGCATTTT
v_call: TRBV11-1; clone_size: .; d_call: .; j_call: TRBJ2-5; cdr3_aa: CASSLGAGRLETQYF; cdr3_nt: TGTGCCAGCAGCTTAGGTGCGGGTAGGTTGGAGACCCAGTACTTC
v_call: TRBV15; clone_size: .; d_call: .; j_call: TRBJ2-1; cdr3_aa: CATSRDWATHNEQFF; cdr3_nt: TGTGCCACCAGCAGAGATTGGGCTACCCACAATGAGCAGTTCTTC
v_call: TRBV2; clone_size: .; d_call: .; j_call: TRBJ1-5; cdr3_aa: CASSELGGSQPQHF; cdr3_nt: TGTGCCAGCAGTGAATTGGGGGGGAGTCAGCCCCAGCATTTT
v_call: TRBV7-2; clone_size: .; d_call: TRBD2; j_call: TRBJ2-7; cdr3_aa: CASSFSGGILYEQYF; cdr3_nt: TGTGCCAGCAGCTTCAGCGGGGGAATCCTCTACGAGCAGTACTTC
v_call: TRBV18; clone_size: .; d_call: TRBD1; j_call: TRBJ1-3; cdr3_aa: CASSPGTEYSGNTIYF; cdr3_nt: TGTGCCAGCTCACCTGGGACAGAGTACTCTGGAAACACCATATATTTT
v_call: TRBV27; clone_size: .; d_call: TRBD2; j_call: TRBJ2-7; cdr3_aa: CASTPNSGSRYF; cdr3_nt: TGTGCCAGCACCCCCAACAGCGGGAGCCGGTACTTC
v_call: TRBV30; clone_size: .; d_call: .; j_call: TRBJ1-3; cdr3_aa: CAWSPPTVLSGNTIYF; cdr3_nt: TGTGCCTGGAGCCCTCCGACAGTTCTCTCTGGAAACACCATATATTTT
v_call: TRBV27; clone_size: .; d_call: .; j_call: TRBJ2-7; cdr3_aa: CASSLSGEHEQYF; cdr3_nt: TGTGCCAGCAGTTTATCCGGGGAGCACGAGCAGTACTTC
v_call: TRBV5-5; clone_size: .; d_call: .; j_call: TRBJ2-2; cdr3_aa: CASSAGAKVGGELFF; cdr3_nt: TGTGCCAGCAGCGCAGGTGCGAAAGTGGGCGGGGAGCTGTTTTTT
v_call: TRBV2; clone_size: .; d_call: TRBD2; j_call: TRBJ2-1; cdr3_aa: CASSGGRLADNEQFF; cdr3_nt: TGTGCCAGCAGTGGCGGGAGACTAGCGGATAATGAGCAGTTCTTC
v_call: TRBV18; clone_size: .; d_call: .; j_call: TRBJ2-1; cdr3_aa: CASSSDTGSSYNEQFF; cdr3_nt: TGTGCCAGCTCATCTGATACAGGGTCTAGCTACAATGAGCAGTTCTTC
v_call: TRBV27; clone_size: .; d_call: TRBD2; j_call: TRBJ2-2; cdr3_aa: CASSLGTSGSQVTGELFF; cdr3_nt: TGTGCCAGCAGTTTAGGGACTAGCGGGAGTCAGGTCACCGGGGAGCTGTTTTTT
v_call: TRBV6-5; clone_size: .; d_call: TRBD1; j_call: TRBJ1-1; cdr3_aa: CASSPGQGTYTEAFF; cdr3_nt: TGTGCCAGCAGTCCCGGACAGGGAACCTACACTGAAGCTTTCTTT
v_call: TRBV19; clone_size: few; d_call: .; j_call: TRBJ1-1; cdr3_aa: CASSTLGDTEAFF; cdr3_nt: TGTGCCAGTAGTACCCTGGGCGACACTGAAGCTTTCTTT